A selection of T cell receptor beta chains follows, all from one sample in a study of blood T cell repertoires in COVID-19. Clones were read by immunoSEQ multiplex PCR, and TCRdb kept only the in-frame ones, dropping some. The data hold approximately 92,000 clones, with 86% observed a single time. The specimen was peripheral blood. The receptors were sampled from a woman aged 60 to 75 in a cohort sampled during active or convalescent COVID-19. Each CDR3 is given with its conserved first and last residue. D genes are given only for firm matches. Clone size, where shown, is once, few, many, or a class for clones that have expanded.

abundance	v_gene	d_gene	j_gene	CDR3nt	CDR3aa
once	TRBV4-1	.	TRBJ2-7	TGCGCCAGCAGCCAAGGGCCGGACTATGCCTACGAGCAGTACTTC	CASSQGPDYAYEQYF
.	TRBV25-1	.	TRBJ1-3	TGTGCCAGCAGTGGTGGGACTTCCCCCCCCGGAAACACCATATATTTT	CASSGGTSPPGNTIYF
.	TRBV29-1	.	TRBJ1-1	TGCAGCGTGAGGCGGGACGGGAACACTGAAGCTTTCTTT	CSVRRDGNTEAFF
.	TRBV19	TRBD2	TRBJ2-5	TGTGCCAGTAGTATGGGAGGGTTGGAGACCCAGTACTTC	CASSMGGLETQYF
.	TRBV11-1	.	TRBJ2-5	TGTGCCAGCAGCTTAGCCCCATTGGAGACCCAGTACTTC	CASSLAPLETQYF
.	TRBV5-1	.	TRBJ1-5	TGCGCCAGCAGCTTGAGGGAGGATCAGCCCCAGCATTTT	CASSLREDQPQHF
once	TRBV24-1	.	TRBJ1-4	TGTGCCACCAGTGATTTAGGCGGTGGACTGTTTTTT	CATSDLGGGLFF
.	TRBV29-1	.	TRBJ2-1	TGCAGCGTTGCCCTCCAAACCTACTACAATGAGCAGTTCTTC	CSVALQTYYNEQFF
.	TRBV2	.	TRBJ1-3	TGTGCCAGCAGTGAGTCCCCCGAGGGAAACACCATATATTTT	CASSESPEGNTIYF
once	TRBV2	.	TRBJ1-4	TGTGCCAGCTTATCCACGGGAGCGCCTAATGAAAAACTGTTTTTT	CASLSTGAPNEKLFF
few	TRBV5-6	.	TRBJ1-6	TGTGCCAGCGCCCCGACAGGACCGGCCTCACCCCTCCACTTT	CASAPTGPASPLHF
.	TRBV18	.	TRBJ1-1	TGTGCCAGCTCACCCTCCGACGGGTCTGAAGCTTTCTTT	CASSPSDGSEAFF
.	TRBV28	TRBD1	TRBJ1-1	TGTGCCAGCAGTGAGACAGGGGCTACGAACACTGAAGCTTTCTTT	CASSETGATNTEAFF
.	TRBV14	TRBD2	TRBJ2-1	TGTGCCAGCAGCCAAGACCCTAGCGGCTCCTACAATGAGCAGTTCTTC	CASSQDPSGSYNEQFF
.	TRBV27	.	TRBJ2-7	TGTGCCAGCAGTATAAAGGCGGTAGTATACGAGCAGTACTTC	CASSIKAVVYEQYF
.	TRBV3-1/TRBV3-2	.	TRBJ1-6	TGTGCCAGCAGCCAAACAGGGAATTCACCCCTCCACTTT	CASSQTGNSPLHF
.	TRBV5-1	.	TRBJ2-5	TGCGCCAGCAGCTTACAGGGTTCGGAGACCCAGTACTTC	CASSLQGSETQYF